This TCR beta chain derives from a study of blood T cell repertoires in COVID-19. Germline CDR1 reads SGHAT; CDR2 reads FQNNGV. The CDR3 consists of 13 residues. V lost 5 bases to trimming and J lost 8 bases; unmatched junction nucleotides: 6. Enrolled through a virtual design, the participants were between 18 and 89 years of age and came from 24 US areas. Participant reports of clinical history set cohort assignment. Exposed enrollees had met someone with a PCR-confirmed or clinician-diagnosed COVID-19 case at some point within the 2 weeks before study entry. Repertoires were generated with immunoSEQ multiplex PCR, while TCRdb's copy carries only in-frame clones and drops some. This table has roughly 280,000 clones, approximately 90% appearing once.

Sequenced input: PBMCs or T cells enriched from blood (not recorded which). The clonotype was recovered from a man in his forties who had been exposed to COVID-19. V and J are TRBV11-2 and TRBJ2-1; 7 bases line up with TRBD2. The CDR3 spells CASSARRGDEQFF. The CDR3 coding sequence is TGTGCCAGCAGCGCCAGACGGGGGGATGAGCAGTTCTTC.